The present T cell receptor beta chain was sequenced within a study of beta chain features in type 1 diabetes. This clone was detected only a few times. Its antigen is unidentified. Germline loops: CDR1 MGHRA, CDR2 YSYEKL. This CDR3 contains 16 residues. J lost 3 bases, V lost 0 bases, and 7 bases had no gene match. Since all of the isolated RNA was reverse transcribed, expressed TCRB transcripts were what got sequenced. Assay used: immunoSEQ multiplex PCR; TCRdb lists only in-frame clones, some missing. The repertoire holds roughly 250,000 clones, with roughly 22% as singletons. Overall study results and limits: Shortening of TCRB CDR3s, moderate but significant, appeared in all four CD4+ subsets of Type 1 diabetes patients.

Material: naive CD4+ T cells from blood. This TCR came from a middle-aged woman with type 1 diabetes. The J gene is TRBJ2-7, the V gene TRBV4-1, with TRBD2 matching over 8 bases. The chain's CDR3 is CASSQEGTRSFYEQYF. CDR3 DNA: TGCGCCAGCAGCCAAGAAGGGACTAGGAGTTTCTACGAGCAGTACTTC.